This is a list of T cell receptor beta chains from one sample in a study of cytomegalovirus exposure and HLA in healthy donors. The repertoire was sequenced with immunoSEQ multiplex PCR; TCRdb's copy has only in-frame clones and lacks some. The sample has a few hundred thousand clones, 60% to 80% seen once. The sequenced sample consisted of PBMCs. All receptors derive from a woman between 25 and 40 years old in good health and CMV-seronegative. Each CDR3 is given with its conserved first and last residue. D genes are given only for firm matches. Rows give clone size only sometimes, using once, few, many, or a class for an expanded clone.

CDR3nt: TGTGCCAGTAGTATTTTCTTCCCAGACAGGGAGTCCCGGGAGACCCAGTACTTC
CDR3aa: CASSIFFPDRESRETQYF
abundance: few
v_gene: TRBV19
j_gene: TRBJ2-5
d_gene: TRBD1

CDR3nt: TGTGCCAGCAGTAATACAGGGGGTTCCTACAATGAGCAGTTCTTC
CDR3aa: CASSNTGGSYNEQFF
abundance: NA
v_gene: TRBV6-1
j_gene: TRBJ2-1
d_gene: TRBD1

CDR3nt: TGTGCCAGCACAACACGGAACACTGAAGCTTTCTTT
CDR3aa: CASTTRNTEAFF
abundance: NA
v_gene: TRBV6-1
j_gene: TRBJ1-1
d_gene: NA

CDR3nt: TGCGCCAGCAGTTCTACAGGGGAAAACTATGGCTACACCTTC
CDR3aa: CASSSTGENYGYTF
abundance: NA
v_gene: TRBV5-1
j_gene: TRBJ1-2
d_gene: TRBD1

CDR3nt: TGTGCCAGTAGTCCCACTTCCGCAACCTACGAGCAGTACTTC
CDR3aa: CASSPTSATYEQYF
abundance: NA
v_gene: TRBV19
j_gene: TRBJ2-7
d_gene: NA

CDR3nt: TGTGCCAGCAGCTCCCGGACAGGGGAGTTCTTC
CDR3aa: CASSSRTGEFF
abundance: NA
v_gene: TRBV7-9
j_gene: TRBJ2-1
d_gene: TRBD1

CDR3nt: TGTGCCACCAGCAGAGACCGGCAGGAATCCTATGGCTACACCTTC
CDR3aa: CATSRDRQESYGYTF
abundance: NA
v_gene: TRBV15
j_gene: TRBJ1-2
d_gene: NA

CDR3nt: TGTGCCAGCAGTAAACGGACAGGGGGCGCAGATACGCAGTATTTT
CDR3aa: CASSKRTGGADTQYF
abundance: NA
v_gene: TRBV2
j_gene: TRBJ2-3
d_gene: TRBD1

CDR3nt: TGTGCCAGTAGTTCGACAGGGGGCCCCTCCTACGAGCAGTACTTC
CDR3aa: CASSSTGGPSYEQYF
abundance: NA
v_gene: TRBV19
j_gene: TRBJ2-7
d_gene: TRBD1

CDR3nt: TGCGCCAGCAGCCAAGGTTCCGGGAATTGCATGAACACTGAAGCTTTCTTT
CDR3aa: CASSQGSGNCMNTEAFF
abundance: NA
v_gene: TRBV23-1
j_gene: TRBJ1-1
d_gene: NA

CDR3nt: TGTGCCAGCAGCCCTAGAACTAGCGGATCGAAACAAGAGACCCAGTACTTC
CDR3aa: CASSPRTSGSKQETQYF
abundance: NA
v_gene: TRBV7-6
j_gene: TRBJ2-5
d_gene: TRBD2

CDR3nt: TGTGCCTGGAGTGTGGGCCCGACGAACACTGAAGCTTTCTTT
CDR3aa: CAWSVGPTNTEAFF
abundance: NA
v_gene: TRBV30
j_gene: TRBJ1-1
d_gene: NA

CDR3nt: TGTGCCAGCAGCACCTGGGGGCGCAATCAGCCCCAGCATTTT
CDR3aa: CASSTWGRNQPQHF
abundance: NA
v_gene: TRBV6-6
j_gene: TRBJ1-5
d_gene: NA

CDR3nt: TGTGCCAGCAGCTTAAATGGGGGCCTCACAGATACGCAGTATTTT
CDR3aa: CASSLNGGLTDTQYF
abundance: NA
v_gene: TRBV7-3
j_gene: TRBJ2-3
d_gene: NA

CDR3nt: TGCGCCAGCAGCCCAGACACTAGAGGCTCCCAAACCGGGGAGCTGTTTTTT
CDR3aa: CASSPDTRGSQTGELFF
abundance: NA
v_gene: TRBV5-1
j_gene: TRBJ2-2
d_gene: NA

CDR3nt: TGCGCCAGCAGTGAAATCCCCGGGACTAGCGGGGAGGGGTACGAGCAGTACTTC
CDR3aa: CASSEIPGTSGEGYEQYF
abundance: NA
v_gene: TRBV10-2
j_gene: TRBJ2-7
d_gene: TRBD2

CDR3nt: TGTGCCAGTGGTCAGGGTCCTAATCAGCCCCAGCATTTT
CDR3aa: CASGQGPNQPQHF
abundance: NA
v_gene: TRBV19
j_gene: TRBJ1-5
d_gene: NA

CDR3nt: TGTGCCAGCAGTGAAGCGCAGGTTTCCGGACAGTATGGCTACACCTTC
CDR3aa: CASSEAQVSGQYGYTF
abundance: NA
v_gene: TRBV6-1
j_gene: TRBJ1-2
d_gene: NA

CDR3nt: TGTGCCAGCTTGCAGGCGAACACCGGGGAGCTGTTTTTT
CDR3aa: CASLQANTGELFF
abundance: NA
v_gene: TRBV18
j_gene: TRBJ2-2
d_gene: NA

CDR3nt: TGCGCCAGCAGCCTTCGGGAGGGGCTTTACAATGAGCAGTTCTTC
CDR3aa: CASSLREGLYNEQFF
abundance: few
v_gene: TRBV5-1
j_gene: TRBJ2-1
d_gene: TRBD2

CDR3nt: TGTGCCAGCAGGCGGATGGCCCTTGCCCAGCCCCAGAATTTT
CDR3aa: CASRRMALAQPQNF
abundance: few
v_gene: TRBV6-6
j_gene: TRBJ1-5
d_gene: NA

CDR3nt: TGCGCCAGCAGCTTGGGGGACAGGGGAATGAACACCGGGGAGCTGTTTTTT
CDR3aa: CASSLGDRGMNTGELFF
abundance: NA
v_gene: TRBV5-1
j_gene: TRBJ2-2
d_gene: TRBD1

CDR3nt: TGTGTCAGCAGTAACCGGGACACCTCACTCTCTGGAAACACCATATATTTT
CDR3aa: CVSSNRDTSLSGNTIYF
abundance: NA
v_gene: TRBV2
j_gene: TRBJ1-3
d_gene: NA

CDR3nt: TGTGCCAGCAGCTGGACTAGAGACACCGGGGAGCTGTTTTTT
CDR3aa: CASSWTRDTGELFF
abundance: few
v_gene: TRBV7-8
j_gene: TRBJ2-2
d_gene: TRBD2